These T cell receptor beta chains were read from a single sample in a study of T cells in Graves' hyperthyroidism and ophthalmopathy. MiXCR, applied by TCRdb to the multiplex PCR reads, yields one record per CDR3 protein. The sample includes 450,000 to 650,000 distinct CDR3 sequences, approximately 17% of them seen just once. Sequenced sample: blood. These receptors were collected from a woman under 30 with Graves' ophthalmopathy. Each CDR3 is given with its conserved first and last residue. D genes are given only for firm matches. Size values are once, few and many counts, or a class for expanded clones, and some rows have none.

>many|TRBD2|TRBV30|TRBJ2-5
TGTGCCGCATGGGCGTTGGAGCGGGAGGGTCCGGGAGAGACCCAGTACTTC
CAAWALEREGPGETQYF
>.|.|TRBV29-1|TRBJ2-3
TGCAGCGTTGAACGAGATACGCAGTATTTT
CSVERDTQYF
>.|TRBD1|TRBV18|TRBJ2-2
TGTGCCAGCTCACTACAACCGACAGGGCCGACCGGGGAGCTGTTTTTT
CASSLQPTGPTGELFF
>.|TRBD2|TRBV20-1|TRBJ2-1
TGCAGTGCTAGAGATTGGATAGCGGGAGTCTATGAGCAGTTCTTC
CSARDWIAGVYEQFF
>once|TRBD2|TRBV20-1|TRBJ2-5
TGCAGTGCAAGCCCGACTAGCGGGAGGGAAGAGACCCAGTACTTC
CSASPTSGREETQYF
>.|.|TRBV7-9|TRBJ1-1
TGTGCCAGCAGCCCCAATTGGGACACTGAAGCTTTCTTT
CASSPNWDTEAFF
>.|.|TRBV5-8|TRBJ2-4
TGTGCCAGCAGCTTGCAAGGGGGAGCCAAAAACATTCAGTACTTC
CASSLQGGAKNIQYF
>many|.|TRBV28|TRBJ2-7
TGTGCCAGCAGTTTTCTGGCGGGACGCGACGAGCAGTACTTC
CASSFLAGRDEQYF
>.|.|TRBV7-9|TRBJ2-5
TGTGCCAGCAGCGGGGGTGGTCTGGAGACCCAGTACTTC
CASSGGGLETQYF
>.|.|TRBV27|TRBJ1-2
TGTGCCAGCGCGAGTACGGGGGGCTGGAATGGCTACACCTTC
CASASTGGWNGYTF
>.|TRBD1|TRBV6-6|TRBJ2-5
TGTGCCAGCAGTTACTCTTCGACAGGGGGAAGTTTTCAAGAGACCCAGTACTTC
CASSYSSTGGSFQETQYF
>.|.|TRBV14|TRBJ2-6
TGTGCCACCAGGTCTGGGGCCAACGTCCTGACTTTC
CATRSGANVLTF
>few|TRBD2|TRBV5-1|TRBJ2-1
TGCGCCAGCAGCTTGGAACGGACTAGCGGGAAGCTCGATTACAATGAGCAGTTCTTC
CASSLERTSGKLDYNEQFF
>many|.|TRBV20-1|TRBJ1-5
TGCAGTGCCAGAGACGCGGGCCGGAATCAGCCCCAGCATTTT
CSARDAGRNQPQHF
>many|.|TRBV6-2/TRBV6-3|TRBJ2-7
TGTGCCAGCAGTTACTCGAGAGATACCCCCAAGTGGACAGCCGATAACTCCTACGAGCAGTACTTC
CASSYSRDTPKWTADNSYEQYF
>.|TRBD1|TRBV10-2|TRBJ2-2
TGCGCCAGCAGGACAGGGGGGTCCGGGGAGCTGTTTTTT
CASRTGGSGELFF
>.|TRBD1|TRBV7-9|TRBJ1-4
TGTGCCAGCAGCAGCAGGGACAGTGAAAAACTGTTTTTT
CASSSRDSEKLFF
>.|TRBD1|TRBV7-2|TRBJ1-2
TGTGCCAGCAGGGACCGGGACAGGGGCATCGCGGGCTACACCTTC
CASRDRDRGIAGYTF
>.|.|TRBV6-1|TRBJ2-6
TGTGCCAGCATCCTAGACAGAGCTGGGGCCAACGTCCTGACTTTC
CASILDRAGANVLTF
>few|TRBD1|TRBV13|TRBJ2-7
TGTGCCAGCAGCGGGGGACAGGCAGCCTACGAGCAGTACTTC
CASSGGQAAYEQYF
>many|.|TRBV28|TRBJ1-2
TGTGCCAGCAGTTTTACAGGGACTTACGGCTACACCTTC
CASSFTGTYGYTF
>many|.|TRBV30|TRBJ1-2
TGTGCCTGGAGCAGGGGCAGGTCCTATGGCTACACCTTC
CAWSRGRSYGYTF
>few|TRBD1|TRBV6-1|TRBJ1-4
TGTGCCAGCAGTGAGACAGGGGGCGAGGGTGAAAAACTGTTTTTT
CASSETGGEGEKLFF
>.|TRBD2|TRBV4-2|TRBJ2-2
TGTGCCAGCAGCTCACTACGGGTGGGGGGGACTGTTGACGGGGAGCTGTTTTTT
CASSSLRVGGTVDGELFF
>once|.|TRBV6-4|TRBJ2-1
TGTGCCAGCACCTCGGGACGTAGCTCCTACAATGAGCAGTTCTTC
CASTSGRSSYNEQFF
>.|TRBD1|TRBV28|TRBJ2-3
TGTGCCAGCGGTCGACAGGGGAAAGGGGCAGATACGCAGTATTTT
CASGRQGKGADTQYF
>many|.|TRBV12-3/TRBV12-4|TRBJ1-4
TGTGCCAGCAGTTTAACAATGGAAAAACTGTTTTTT
CASSLTMEKLFF
>few|.|TRBV4-2|TRBJ2-4
TGTGCCAGCAGCCAGGCACACTTTCAGTACTTC
CASSQAHFQYF
>few|.|TRBV4-1|TRBJ1-1
TGCGCCAGCAGCCCCCTTGGACTCGGCGAAGCTTTCTTT
CASSPLGLGEAFF
>.|.|TRBV5-1|TRBJ1-1
TGCGCCAGCAGCTTGGAGGCAGTATCTAACACTGAAGCTTTCTTT
CASSLEAVSNTEAFF
>many|.|TRBV11-1|TRBJ2-5
TGTGCCAGCAGCTTAGGGCCGGCGGGGCCGGGGGCGGCGACCCAGTACTTC
CASSLGPAGPGAATQYF
>.|.|TRBV30|TRBJ1-6
TGTGCCTCGGCCCCACGGTATTCACCCCTCCACTTT
CASAPRYSPLHF
>many|.|TRBV10-3|TRBJ2-1
TGTGCCATCAGTCAGACAGGGGAGGGGGGCAATGAGCAGTTCTTC
CAISQTGEGGNEQFF
>many|.|TRBV7-2|TRBJ2-2
TGTGCCAGCAGCCCAGCCGGGACGAACACCGGGGAGCTGTTTTTT
CASSPAGTNTGELFF
>few|.|TRBV10-3|TRBJ1-1
TGTGCCATCTGGGCAGACACTGAAGCTTTCTTT
CAIWADTEAFF
>many|.|TRBV20-1|TRBJ1-2
TGCAGTGCTAGAGTGGCAGGCGTAGGCTATGGCTACACCTTC
CSARVAGVGYGYTF
>few|.|TRBV28|TRBJ1-6
TGTGCCAGCAGTCGCCGACAGGCTAATTCACCCCTCCACTTT
CASSRRQANSPLHF
>.|TRBD1|TRBV5-4|TRBJ1-5
TGTGCCAGCAGTTTATGGGACAGTGATCAGCCCCAGCATTTT
CASSLWDSDQPQHF
>.|.|TRBV27|TRBJ2-1
TGTGCCAGCAGAGCCTCCCGGGACTCCTCCTACAATGAGCAGTTCTTC
CASRASRDSSYNEQFF
>.|.|TRBV29-1|TRBJ1-2
TGCAGCGTTGAAGATGAAGGGGGGTTCGGGGCTAACTATGGCTACACCTTC
CSVEDEGGFGANYGYTF
>.|.|TRBV20-1|TRBJ1-2
TGCAGTGCCCGCCAACCGGTTACAAATGGCTACACCTTC
CSARQPVTNGYTF
>few|.|TRBV4-1|TRBJ1-2
TGCGCCAGCAGCCCCGCGGGGACACTTAACTATGGCTACACCTTC
CASSPAGTLNYGYTF
>many|.|TRBV5-6|TRBJ1-4
TGTGCCAGCAGCGTCACACCGGGACTCCAGAATGAAAAACTGTTTTTT
CASSVTPGLQNEKLFF
>many|.|TRBV7-3|TRBJ2-2
TGTGCCAGCAGCCTCACAAACACCGGGGAGCTGTTTTTT
CASSLTNTGELFF
>.|.|TRBV7-7|TRBJ2-5
TGTGCTAGCAGCCGCTCCGGGACGGACGGGGAGACCCAGTACTTC
CASSRSGTDGETQYF
>many|.|TRBV7-9|TRBJ2-5
TGTGCCAGCAGCTTAGGCAAAGGCTTTCCAGAGACCCAGTACTTC
CASSLGKGFPETQYF
>.|.|TRBV6-9|TRBJ2-1
TGTGCCAGCAGTTACGGGGACTCTCGGGGCCATGAGCAGTTCTTC
CASSYGDSRGHEQFF
>few|.|TRBV19|TRBJ2-2
TGTGCCAGTAGTGGGTCCTCAGGGCCTAGGGAGCTGTTTTTT
CASSGSSGPRELFF
>few|.|TRBV20-1|TRBJ2-5
TGCAGTGCTTACCGGACACGCCAAGAGACCCAGTACTTC
CSAYRTRQETQYF
>few|.|TRBV12-3/TRBV12-4|TRBJ2-7
TGTGCCAGCAAACGGCGCATTTCGCACGAGCAGTACTTC
CASKRRISHEQYF
>many|TRBD1|TRBV20-1|TRBJ2-5
TGCAGTGCTAGACCAAGGACAGGGGAGGAGACCCAGTACTTC
CSARPRTGEETQYF
>many|.|TRBV18|TRBJ1-1
TGTGCCAGCTCACCAGAGACAGCCTCTGAAGCTTTCTTT
CASSPETASEAFF
>.|TRBD2|TRBV28|TRBJ2-2
TGTGCCAGCAACGAGGGACTAGCGGGTGACACCGGGGAGCTGTTTTTT
CASNEGLAGDTGELFF
>few|.|TRBV5-1|TRBJ1-1
TGCGCCAGCAGCTTGGATGGTGAGGCGCGGGTCCAAGCTTTCTTT
CASSLDGEARVQAFF
>.|TRBD1|TRBV7-6|TRBJ1-1
TGTGCCAGCAGCCAGGGACAGGGGGATATGAACACTGAAGCTTTCTTT
CASSQGQGDMNTEAFF
>.|.|TRBV9|TRBJ2-3
TGTGCCAGCAGCGTAGGGACGGCCCCAGATACGCAGTATTTT
CASSVGTAPDTQYF
>few|.|TRBV30|TRBJ1-2
TGTGCCGGAGGGAGGGCGGGCGGCTACACCTTC
CAGGRAGGYTF
>many|.|TRBV7-9|TRBJ2-7
TGTGCCAGCACCCTAGAGGGGGGGGCCTACGAGCAGTACTTC
CASTLEGGAYEQYF
>.|.|TRBV27|TRBJ1-3
TGTGCCAGCAGTTTATGTCTTGCCAACACCATATATTTT
CASSLCLANTIYF